This T cell receptor (beta chain) was captured in a study of blood T cell repertoires in COVID-19. Study background: Sample material is recorded as cDNA or gDNA derived from T cells, B-cell-depleted T cells, or PBMCs.

Cohort assignment relied on participant-reported clinical history. The J segment lost 8 bases and the V segment lost 4 bases, leaving 8 bases of the junction unmatched. The germline V gene has CDR1 SGHTA and CDR2 FQGTGA. The CDR3 consists of 14 residues. Source study methods: Counts of nucleated cells, estimated from reference gene primer amplification, were obtained. Measured with immunoSEQ multiplex PCR; TCRdb has only the in-frame clones, and not every one. For V, J and clone size, that table is used; D and trimming come from the DNA. Of 370,000 or so clones in the sample, around 87% are singletons; the top ten hold 1% to 1.5%.

The sequenced material came from PBMCs or T cells enriched from blood (not recorded which). The chain is built from TRBV7-3 and TRBJ2-4; 7 bases agree with TRBD2. The receptor was isolated from a young man who had recovered from COVID-19. CDR3 loop: CASSSGRLADIQYF. The CDR3 DNA reads TGTGCCAGCAGCTCGGGACGGCTAGCGGACATTCAGTACTTC.